A selection of T cell receptor beta chains follows, all from one sample in a study of vaccination and CD4 T cells after COVID-19. TCRdb redid the calling of the PCR reads with MiXCR, one entry per CDR3 protein. In the table there are 20,000 to 25,000 distinct CDR3 sequences, 30% of which are singletons. Their cognate antigens are unknown. The sample here was CD4+ T cells from blood, cultured in vitro, taken about 7 months after SARS-CoV-2 vaccination. The origin of the receptors is a human donor who had recovered from COVID-19. Each CDR3 is given with its conserved first and last residue. Each record gives: CDR3 DNA, CDR3 protein, V gene, clone size, J gene, D gene. The D gene is left open where the match is weak. Only some rows state a clone size, as once, few, many or a class for expanded clones.

TGTGCCAGCAGTGAGGGGAACAATCAGCCCCAGCATTTT | CASSEGNNQPQHF | TRBV28 | - | TRBJ1-5 | -
TGTGCCAGCAGCCCGCGTCGGGAGCGGGATATCGAGCAGTACTTC | CASSPRRERDIEQYF | TRBV7-8 | few | TRBJ2-7 | TRBD2
TGTGCCAGTAGTACCCGGACAGGGTGGGGCAATCAGCCCCAGCATTTT | CASSTRTGWGNQPQHF | TRBV19 | few | TRBJ1-5 | TRBD1
TGTGCCAGCAGTTCTCCCGGGAGAGCGGGGCTCTTT | CASSSPGRAGLF | TRBV28 | few | TRBJ1-1 | -
TGTGCCAGCAGCCGGCCGGGGGCGGGACGGGGCGAGCAGTACTTC | CASSRPGAGRGEQYF | TRBV5-4 | - | TRBJ2-7 | -
TGTGCCAGCAGCTTAGACAATCAGAAGTTTTTCTTT | CASSLDNQKFFF | TRBV7-8 | few | TRBJ1-1 | -
TGCAGTGCTGCACAGGGGGCACAGAACACTGAAGCTTTCTTT | CSAAQGAQNTEAFF | TRBV20-1 | few | TRBJ1-1 | TRBD1
TGTGCCAGCGTCCGTCTAGCGGCCGGTAATGAGCAGTTCTTC | CASVRLAAGNEQFF | TRBV27 | few | TRBJ2-1 | TRBD2
TGTGCCAGCAGTAGACAGGGTGAGCAGTTCTTC | CASSRQGEQFF | TRBV6-1 | - | TRBJ2-1 | TRBD1
TGTGCCAGCAGTTACAGGGGCAGGACCCTTGGAGGGAACACTGAAGCTTTCTTT | CASSYRGRTLGGNTEAFF | TRBV6-5 | - | TRBJ1-1 | -
TGTGCCAGCAGCTCCACTAGCGGGAGGCGGGATACGCAGTATTTT | CASSSTSGRRDTQYF | TRBV7-9 | - | TRBJ2-3 | TRBD2
TGTGCCAGCCAACAGGGTTTCAGCTCTAACTATGGCTACACCTTC | CASQQGFSSNYGYTF | TRBV6-1 | few | TRBJ1-2 | -
TGTGCCACCAGCAGAGTAAAACAGGGATCAGGCGAGACCCAGTACTTC | CATSRVKQGSGETQYF | TRBV15 | - | TRBJ2-5 | -
TGCGCCAGCAGCTCGACACAGGGGCCAGTAGGGTACTTC | CASSSTQGPVGYF | TRBV5-1 | - | TRBJ2-5 | TRBD1
TGTGCCAGCAGCGCCGGGACAGGGAGTGAGCAGTTCTTC | CASSAGTGSEQFF | TRBV7-6 | - | TRBJ2-1 | TRBD1
TGTGCCAGCAGTTTTGCCCCGTTGGGCTACACCTTC | CASSFAPLGYTF | TRBV28 | - | TRBJ1-2 | -
TGTGCCAGCAGCTCCTACCCTTCTTTCTACGAGCAGTACTTC | CASSSYPSFYEQYF | TRBV7-9 | few | TRBJ2-7 | -
TGTGCCAGCAGTGAAGCGGGGCAGATCACGTATGGCTACACCTTC | CASSEAGQITYGYTF | TRBV6-1 | few | TRBJ1-2 | -
TGTGCCAGCAGCCCGTCCGGGCGGGGAAGAACTGAAGCTTTCTTT | CASSPSGRGRTEAFF | TRBV14 | - | TRBJ1-1 | -
TGTGCCAGCAGGGGTCAGGACAGGCTCGCGGGTCATACGCAGTATTTT | CASRGQDRLAGHTQYF | TRBV6-1 | - | TRBJ2-3 | TRBD1
TGTGCCAGCAGTCTCGACAGGGACTATGGCTACACCTTC | CASSLDRDYGYTF | TRBV6-1 | few | TRBJ1-2 | TRBD1
TGTGCCAGCAAGGGGCCATCGGAGCCCCAGCATTTT | CASKGPSEPQHF | TRBV28 | - | TRBJ1-5 | -
TGTGCCAGCAGCGCAACCGGGACAGCGATTGAAGCTTTCTTT | CASSATGTAIEAFF | TRBV5-5 | - | TRBJ1-1 | TRBD1
TGTGCCAGCGTCGCGGCCAGCACAGATACGCAGTATTTT | CASVAASTDTQYF | TRBV6-1 | - | TRBJ2-3 | -
TGTGCCAGCAGGATGACCTACGAGCAGTACTTC | CASRMTYEQYF | TRBV2 | few | TRBJ2-7 | -
TGCAGCGTTGTCCAGGGGTACAATCAGCCCCAGCATTTT | CSVVQGYNQPQHF | TRBV29-1 | - | TRBJ1-5 | -
TGTGCCAGCAGCATGGGACTAGCCCTCGAGCAGTACTTC | CASSMGLALEQYF | TRBV27 | few | TRBJ2-7 | TRBD2
TGTGCCAGCAGGACTTCCGGGACAGTAAGCTCCTACGAGCAGTACTTC | CASRTSGTVSSYEQYF | TRBV7-2 | few | TRBJ2-7 | TRBD1
TGCAGTGCTACTACTAGCGGGCCCTACAATGAGCAGTTCTTC | CSATTSGPYNEQFF | TRBV20-1 | few | TRBJ2-1 | TRBD2
TGTGCCAGCAGTCGACAGGGGTTCACCGGGGAGCTGTTTTTT | CASSRQGFTGELFF | TRBV28 | - | TRBJ2-2 | TRBD1
TGTGCCAGCAGTTTACTCGGGATTTCCAATCAGCCCCAGCATTTT | CASSLLGISNQPQHF | TRBV28 | - | TRBJ1-5 | -
TGCAGTGCCCTCTCCGACCAGGAGCAGTACTTC | CSALSDQEQYF | TRBV20-1 | few | TRBJ2-7 | -
TGTGCCAGCAGGACAAGGTGGGGCTATCAGCCCCAGCATTTT | CASRTRWGYQPQHF | TRBV2 | - | TRBJ1-5 | -
TGTGCCAGCAGCTTCCCGACAGGCACAGATACGCAGTATTTT | CASSFPTGTDTQYF | TRBV7-8 | - | TRBJ2-3 | -
TGTGCCAGTAGTCTAGCTCGCACAGATACGCAGTATTTT | CASSLARTDTQYF | TRBV19 | - | TRBJ2-3 | -
TGTGCCAGCAGCTTTTCCCGCTCAAACAATGAGCAGTTCTTC | CASSFSRSNNEQFF | TRBV7-2 | - | TRBJ2-1 | -
TGCAGTGCTAGAGATCTGAGAGGAGGAGGGTACACCATATATTTT | CSARDLRGGGYTIYF | TRBV20-1 | few | TRBJ1-3 | -
TGTGCCACCAGTGACTACAGGGGCGCCGGGGAGCTGTTTTTT | CATSDYRGAGELFF | TRBV24-1 | - | TRBJ2-2 | TRBD1
TGCAGTGCTAGAACAGCGAGCACAGATACGCAGTATTTT | CSARTASTDTQYF | TRBV20-1 | few | TRBJ2-3 | -
TGTGCCAGCAGTCCGACCGTGGGCGGGGGCAATGAGCAGTTCTTC | CASSPTVGGGNEQFF | TRBV27 | - | TRBJ2-1 | TRBD2
TGTGCCAGCAGTCGCGACAGGATGAATTCACCCCTCCACTTT | CASSRDRMNSPLHF | TRBV6-1 | few | TRBJ1-6 | -
TGCAGTGCTCAGGGACTAGTACAGGACGGGGAGCTGTTTTTT | CSAQGLVQDGELFF | TRBV20-1 | medium-sized | TRBJ2-2 | TRBD2